The table lists the clone carrying this TCR beta chain with a few counts. As for time point: patch test 3, about 24 weeks after DPC sensitization. Indicated treatment: therapeutic diphenylcyclopropenone sensitization with weekly scalp DPC. The data stem from a study of human T cells and chemical hapten exposure. Trimming took off 5 bases at V and 0 bases at J, with 14 bases between the two ends. Germline V CDR1 and CDR2: MGHRA, YSYEKL. This CDR3 contains 16 residues. Each CDR3 protein gets one entry after TCRdb re-called the RACE reads with MiXCR. The table includes approximately 97,000 distinct CDR3 sequences, 25% to 30% detected once.

This receptor was obtained from a man aged 35 to 55 with alopecia areata. Some clones in this sample may be carry-over from other donors' samples. V usage is TRBV4-1 and J usage is TRBJ2-1; tentative D call: TRBD2 (6 bases). The sequences come from whole blood, collected in connection with sensitization to the hapten diphenylcyclopropenone (DPC). The CDR3 bases are TGCGCCAGCAGCTCTCTAGCGTTAAGCTCCTACAATGAGCAGTTCTTC. Protein sequence: CASSSLALSSYNEQFF.